This T cell receptor (beta chain) was sequenced in a study of blood T cell repertoires in COVID-19. The assay was immunoSEQ multiplex PCR, and TCRdb's table has in-frame clones only and misses some. Found here are about 78,000 clones, 86% of them singletons; the top ten hold 4.5% to 5.5%. The CDR3 contains 13 residues. V was pared by 9 bases and J by 2 bases, with 13 bases between. Germline-derived CDR1 and CDR2 are KGHDR and SFDVKD. This chain joins TRBV24-1 and TRBJ2-7; D possibly corresponds to TRBD1 (6 bases). This receptor was obtained from a man aged 50 or older with active or convalescent COVID-19. Sequenced input: peripheral blood. The CDR3 protein is CATHRVGPYEQYF. As DNA, the CDR3 is TGTGCCACCCACAGGGTAGGACCCTACGAGCAGTACTTC.